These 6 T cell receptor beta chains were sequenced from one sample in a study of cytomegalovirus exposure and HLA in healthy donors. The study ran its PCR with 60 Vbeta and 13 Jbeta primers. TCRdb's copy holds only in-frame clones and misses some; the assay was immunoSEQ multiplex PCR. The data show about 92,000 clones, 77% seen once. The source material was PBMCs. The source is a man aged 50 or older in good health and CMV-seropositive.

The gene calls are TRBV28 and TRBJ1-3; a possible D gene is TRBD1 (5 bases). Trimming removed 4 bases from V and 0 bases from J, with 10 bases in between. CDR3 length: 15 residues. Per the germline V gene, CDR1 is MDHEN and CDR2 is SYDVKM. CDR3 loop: CASSSPGGSGNTIYF. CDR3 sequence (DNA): TGTGCCAGCAGTTCCCCCGGGGGCTCTGGAAACACCATATATTTT. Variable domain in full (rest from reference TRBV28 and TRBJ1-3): DVKVTQSSRYLVKRTGEKVFLECVQDMDHENMFWYRQDPGLGLRLIYFSYDVKMKEKGDIPEGYSVSREKKERFSLILESASTNQTSMYLCASSSPGGSGNTIYFGEGSWLTVV.

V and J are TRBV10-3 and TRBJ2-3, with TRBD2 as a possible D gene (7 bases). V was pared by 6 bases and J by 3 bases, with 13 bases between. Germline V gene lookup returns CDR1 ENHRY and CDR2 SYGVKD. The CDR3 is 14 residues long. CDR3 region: CAIRGGAGTDTQYF. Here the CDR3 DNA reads TGTGCCATCAGAGGGGGGGCCGGAACAGATACGCAGTATTTT.

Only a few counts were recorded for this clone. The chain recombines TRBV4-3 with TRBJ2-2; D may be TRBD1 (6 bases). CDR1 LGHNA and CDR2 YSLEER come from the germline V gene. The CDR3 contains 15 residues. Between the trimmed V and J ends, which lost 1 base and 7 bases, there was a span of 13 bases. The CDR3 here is CASSQVTGWDGELFF. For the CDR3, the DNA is TGCGCCAGCAGCCAAGTAACAGGGTGGGACGGGGAGCTGTTTTTT.

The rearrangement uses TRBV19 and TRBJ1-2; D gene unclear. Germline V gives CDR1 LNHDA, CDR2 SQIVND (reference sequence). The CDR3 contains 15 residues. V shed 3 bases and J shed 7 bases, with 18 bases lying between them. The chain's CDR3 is CASSMEGLLGSGYTF. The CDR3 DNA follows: TGTGCCAGTAGTATGGAAGGACTCCTCGGTTCTGGCTACACCTTC.

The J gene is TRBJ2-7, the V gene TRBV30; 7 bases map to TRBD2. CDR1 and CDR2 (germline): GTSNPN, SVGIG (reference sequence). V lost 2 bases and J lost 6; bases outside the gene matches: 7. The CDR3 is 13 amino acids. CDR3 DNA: TGTGCCTGGAGTTCCGCTTCGGGGGGCGAGCAGTACTTC. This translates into CAWSSASGGEQYF.

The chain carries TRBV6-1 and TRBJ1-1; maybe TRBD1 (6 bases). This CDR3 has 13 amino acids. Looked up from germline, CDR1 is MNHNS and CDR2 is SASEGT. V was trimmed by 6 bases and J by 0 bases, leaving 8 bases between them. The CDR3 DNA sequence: TGTGCCAGCAGCGGACAGATGAACACTGAAGCTTTCTTT. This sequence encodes CASSGQMNTEAFF.